This TCR beta chain was documented in a study of T cells in Graves' hyperthyroidism and ophthalmopathy. RNA transcripts gave rise to amplified TCR beta CDR3 regions. First-round RT-PCR targeting the TCR CDR3 was performed with the HTBI primer set. MiXCR was run by TCRdb on the multiplex PCR reads, yielding one entry per CDR3 protein. The sample lists about 420,000 distinct CDR3 sequences, 15% to 18% seen once, with around an eighth in the top ten. This clonotype was counted at least ten times. Germline V gene lookup returns CDR1 DFQATT and CDR2 SNEGSKA (reference sequence). V was trimmed by 6 bases and J by 10 bases, leaving 18 bases between them. This CDR3 contains 12 residues. The source of the PBMCs was 8 to 10 ml of fresh peripheral blood.

This sequence was found in a woman younger than 30 with Graves' hyperthyroidism. Sequencing was carried out using blood. The chain is built from TRBV20-1 and TRBJ1-1; D unresolved. This CDR3 reads CSAREGTGGAFF. As DNA, the CDR3 is TGCAGTGCGCGAGAGGGCACGGGAGGAGCTTTCTTT.